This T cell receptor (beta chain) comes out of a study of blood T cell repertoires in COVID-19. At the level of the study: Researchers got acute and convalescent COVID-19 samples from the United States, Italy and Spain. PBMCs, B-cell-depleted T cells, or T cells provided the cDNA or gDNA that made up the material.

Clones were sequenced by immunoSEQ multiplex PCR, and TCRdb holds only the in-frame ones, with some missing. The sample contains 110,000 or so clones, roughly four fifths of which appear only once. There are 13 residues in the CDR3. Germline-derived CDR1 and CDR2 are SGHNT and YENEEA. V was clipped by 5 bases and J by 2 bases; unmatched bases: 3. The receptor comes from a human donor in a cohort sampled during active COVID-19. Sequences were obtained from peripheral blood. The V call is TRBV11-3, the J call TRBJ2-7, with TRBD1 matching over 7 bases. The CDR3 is CASSIGTAYEQYF. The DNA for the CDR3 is TGTGCCAGCAGCATCGGGACAGCCTACGAGCAGTACTTC. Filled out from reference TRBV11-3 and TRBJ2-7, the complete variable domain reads EAGVVQSPRYKIIEKKQPVAFWCNPISGHNTLYWYLQNLGQGPELLIRYENEEAVDDSQLPKDRFSAERLKGVDSTLKIQPAELGDSAVYLCASSIGTAYEQYFGPGTRLTVT.